This T cell receptor (beta chain) was documented in a study of technical replicates of blood from a handful of donors. Sequenced by immunoSEQ multiplex PCR; TCRdb stores in-frame clones only, minus some. The sample lists some 49,000 clones; 80% to 95% were seen once. The CDR3 has 13 residues. CDR1 and CDR2 from the germline V gene are MNHNS and SASEGT. Between the trimmed V and J ends, which lost 8 bases and 6 bases, there was a span of 16 bases. The sample taken for sequencing was PBMCs. The chain combines TRBV6-1 with TRBJ1-1; D is perhaps TRBD1 (5 bases). The sequence was obtained from a human donor in good health. Some clones in this sample may be carry-over from other donors' samples. The chain's CDR3 is CASSPGGDSEAFF. In DNA, the CDR3 is TGTGCCAGCTCCCCGGGGGGGGATTCTGAAGCTTTCTTT.